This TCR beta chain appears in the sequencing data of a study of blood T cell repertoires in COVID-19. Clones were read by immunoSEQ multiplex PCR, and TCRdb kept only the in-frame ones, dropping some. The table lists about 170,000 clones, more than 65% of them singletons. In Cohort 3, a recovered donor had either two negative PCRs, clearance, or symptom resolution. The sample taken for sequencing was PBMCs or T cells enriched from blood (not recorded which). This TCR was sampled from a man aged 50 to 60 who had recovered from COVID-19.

In DNA, the CDR3 is TGTGCCAGCAGCCGGGGGGGGGTAGCTTTCTTT. Its translation: CASSRGGVAFF. The chain couples TRBV11-2 to TRBJ1-1; TRBD1 might be the D (5 bases). The CDR3 loop spans 11 amino acids. Per the germline V gene, CDR1 is SGHAT and CDR2 is FQNNGV. With 5 bases removed from V and 10 bases from J, the gap between germline ends came to 11 bases.